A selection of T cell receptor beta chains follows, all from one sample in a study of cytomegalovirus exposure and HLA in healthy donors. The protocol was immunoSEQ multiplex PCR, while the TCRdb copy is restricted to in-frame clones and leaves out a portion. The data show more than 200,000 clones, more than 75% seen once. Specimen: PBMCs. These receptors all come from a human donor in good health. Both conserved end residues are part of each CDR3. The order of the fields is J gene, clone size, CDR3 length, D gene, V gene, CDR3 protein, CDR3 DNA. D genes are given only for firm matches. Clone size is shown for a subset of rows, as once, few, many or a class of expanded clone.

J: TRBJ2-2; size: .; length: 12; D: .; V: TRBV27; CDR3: CASSDIPGELFF; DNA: TGTGCCAGCAGTGACATTCCCGGGGAGCTGTTTTTT
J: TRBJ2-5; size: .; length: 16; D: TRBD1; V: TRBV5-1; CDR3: CASSFTPGQGKETQYF; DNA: TGCGCCAGCAGCTTTACTCCGGGACAGGGTAAAGAGACCCAGTACTTC
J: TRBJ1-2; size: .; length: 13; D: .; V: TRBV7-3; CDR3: CASSLGGVYGYTF; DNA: TGTGCCAGCAGCCTAGGGGGTGTCTATGGCTACACCTTC
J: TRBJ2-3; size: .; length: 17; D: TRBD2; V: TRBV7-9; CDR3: CASSSGTSGSGADTQYF; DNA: TGTGCCAGCAGCTCCGGGACTAGCGGGAGTGGGGCAGATACGCAGTATTTT
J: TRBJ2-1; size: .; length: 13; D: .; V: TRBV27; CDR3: CASSPDPGLEQFF; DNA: TGTGCCAGCAGTCCCGACCCGGGTCTTGAGCAGTTCTTC
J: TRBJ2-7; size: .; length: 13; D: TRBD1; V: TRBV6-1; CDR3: CASSGQGPYEQYF; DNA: TGTGCCAGCAGTGGACAGGGCCCCTACGAGCAGTACTTC
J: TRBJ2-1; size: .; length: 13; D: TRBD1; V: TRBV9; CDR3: CASSRDRDDEQFF; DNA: TGTGCCAGCAGCAGGGACAGGGACGATGAGCAGTTCTTC
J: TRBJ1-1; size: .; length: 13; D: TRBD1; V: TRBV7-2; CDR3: CASSLSAGGEAFF; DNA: TGTGCCAGCAGCCTATCTGCAGGGGGTGAAGCTTTCTTT
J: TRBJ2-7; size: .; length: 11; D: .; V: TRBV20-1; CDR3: CSGAFIYEQYF; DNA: TGCAGTGGGGCCTTTATCTACGAGCAGTACTTC
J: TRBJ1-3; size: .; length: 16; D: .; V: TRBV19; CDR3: CASSPGQRSSGNTIYF; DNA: TGTGCCAGTAGTCCGGGACAACGGAGCTCTGGAAACACCATATATTTT
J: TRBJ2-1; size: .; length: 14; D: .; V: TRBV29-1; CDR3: CSVELESSYNEQFF; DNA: TGCAGCGTTGAACTCGAGAGCTCCTACAATGAGCAGTTCTTC
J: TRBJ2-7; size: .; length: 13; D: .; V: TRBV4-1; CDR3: CASSQGRNYEQYF; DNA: TGCGCCAGCAGCCAAGGCAGAAACTACGAGCAGTACTTC
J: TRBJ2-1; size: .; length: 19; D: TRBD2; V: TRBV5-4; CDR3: CASSSKGGGRAILYNEQFF; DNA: TGTGCCAGCAGCTCTAAAGGGGGCGGGAGGGCCATACTCTACAATGAGCAGTTCTTC
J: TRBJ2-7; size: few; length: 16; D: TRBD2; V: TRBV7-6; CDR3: CASSLAGLSGAYEQYF; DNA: TGTGCCAGCAGCTTGGCTGGACTAAGCGGGGCCTACGAGCAGTACTTC
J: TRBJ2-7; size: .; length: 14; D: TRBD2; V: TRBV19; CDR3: CASKLAGGPYEQYF; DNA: TGTGCCAGCAAATTAGCGGGAGGGCCCTACGAGCAGTACTTC
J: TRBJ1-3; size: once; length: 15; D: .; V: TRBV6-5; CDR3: CASSYGRSSGNTIYF; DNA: TGTGCCAGCAGTTACGGCAGGTCCTCTGGAAACACCATATATTTT
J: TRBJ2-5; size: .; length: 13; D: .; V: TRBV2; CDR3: CASSDAGAETQYF; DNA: TGTGCCAGCAGTGACGCTGGGGCGGAGACCCAGTACTTC